A single sample gave rise to the 10 T cell receptor beta chains below, sequenced in a study of OX40 agonist ivuxolimab in advanced cancers. Repertoires were generated with immunoSEQ multiplex PCR, while TCRdb's copy carries only in-frame clones and drops some. The table lists 40,000 to 45,000 clones, under 90% of them singletons. The sequencing used CD4+ or CD8+ T cells sorted from blood, collected in a trial of the OX40 agonist ivuxolimab. Receptor source: an adult with an advanced solid tumor such as melanoma, head and neck, liver or kidney cancer.

This chain links TRBV28 with TRBJ2-5; 7 nucleotides agree with TRBD2. The J call may be faulty, since TRBJ2-7 better matches the DNA end. This CDR3 region has 15 residues. Germline CDR1 MDHEN, CDR2 SYDVKM. CDR3 sequence: CASSSGGSGTYEQYF. CDR3 coding DNA: TGTGCCAGCAGTTCGGGCGGGAGTGGGACCTACGAGCAGTACTTC.

This rearrangement joins TRBV4-3 to TRBJ1-2, with D maybe TRBD1 (5 bases). CDR3 length: 15 amino acids. V shed 2 bases and J shed 4 bases, with 14 bases lying between them. The germline CDR1 and CDR2 sequences are LGHNA and YSLEER. CDR3 loop: CASSQQGHGGYGYTF. The CDR3 nucleotides are TGCGCCAGCAGCCAACAAGGACACGGGGGCTATGGCTACACCTTC.

Within the sample, this clone is large. The V and J genes are TRBV7-8 and TRBJ2-3, with unresolved D. Germline CDR1 reads SGHVS; CDR2 reads FQNEAQ. The length of the CDR3 is 14 residues. Deletions cut 1 base from V and 2 bases from J, with 7 bases between. The CDR3 region is CASSLDGPTDTQYF. The CDR3 nucleotides are TGTGCCAGCAGCTTAGATGGGCCCACAGATACGCAGTATTTT.

The chain links TRBV6-6 to TRBJ1-3, with 8 bases that match TRBD1. The CDR3 totals 15 residues. CDR1 and CDR2 from the germline V gene are MNHNY and SVGAGI (reference sequence). V lost 7 bases and J lost 3; bases outside the gene matches: 8. Written as DNA, the CDR3 is TGTGCCAGCACTCCCGACAGGGGAAGTGGAAACACCATATATTTT. This translates into CASTPDRGSGNTIYF.

This clone came up once. V is TRBV18 and J is TRBJ2-4; TRBD1 matches 11 bases. After removal of 5 bases from V and 7 bases from J, the junction contained 4 bases not matched to a gene. Germline V lookup: CDR1 KGHSH, CDR2 LQKENI. The CDR3 has 14 residues. The CDR3 sequence is CASSSGTGGNIQYF. CDR3 in DNA: TGTGCCAGCTCATCCGGGACAGGGGGTAACATTCAGTACTTC.

Details on this clone: Relative to the germline gene, one junction end is altered; a read error may explain this. This chain links TRBV28 with TRBJ2-7; D remains ambiguous. The CDR3 length is 14 residues. Germline V gives CDR1 MDHEN, CDR2 SYDVKM. The CDR3 DNA follows: TGTGCCAGCAGTTTTTCCGGCACCGGCTACGAGCAGTGCTTC. Protein product: CASSFSGTGYEQCF. Full variable domain (remainder filled in from reference TRBV28 and TRBJ2-7): DVKVTQSSRYLVKRTGEKVFLECVQDMDHENMFWYRQDPGLGLRLIYFSYDVKMKEKGDIPEGYSVSREKKERFSLILESASTNQTSMYLCASSFSGTGYEQCFGPGTRLTVT.

This clone was seen once. The gene calls are TRBV11-1 and TRBJ2-5; D is possibly TRBD1 (5 bases). CDR3 size: 13 residues. Germline CDR1 reads SGHAT; CDR2 reads FQDESV (reference sequence). Trimming took off 1 base at V and 5 bases at J, with 8 bases between the two ends. Here the CDR3 DNA reads TGTGCCAGCAGCTTAGGGGGCCGGGAGACCCAGTACTTC. It is translated as CASSLGGRETQYF.

The chain couples TRBV2 to TRBJ1-3; D is uncertain. This CDR3 has 14 amino acids. V dropped 7 bases and J dropped 0 bases, with 10 bases sitting between them. From germline, CDR1 is SNHLY and CDR2 FYNNEI. CDR3 nucleotides: TGTGCCAGCAAGGCCAGTTCCTCTGGAAACACCATATATTTT. Translated, it gives CASKASSSGNTIYF.

The V gene is TRBV28, the J gene TRBJ2-3, with D perhaps assigned TRBD1 or TRBD2 (7 bases each). The germline V gene has CDR1 MDHEN and CDR2 SYDVKM. The CDR3 is 16 amino acids. V gave up 5 bases and J gave up 4 bases, with 19 bases separating them. The CDR3 sequence is CASSGARGGSADTQYF. DNA of the CDR3: TGTGCCAGCAGTGGGGCCAGGGGGGGTTCGGCAGATACGCAGTATTTT.

J is TRBJ2-7 and V is TRBV23-1; 8 nucleotides line up with TRBD1. TRBV23-1 is assigned to the ORF class and has an uncertain function. V trimming: 2 bases; J trimming: 5 bases; junction bases outside the gene matches: 8. CDR3 size: 15 residues. The CDR3 protein is CASSQPRTGNDEQYF. The CDR3 DNA reads as TGCGCCAGCAGTCAACCAAGGACAGGGAACGACGAGCAGTACTTC.